The 10 T cell receptor beta chains in this list originate from one sample, sequenced in a study of blood T cell repertoires in COVID-19. The data were produced by immunoSEQ multiplex PCR, yet TCRdb's version contains in-frame clones alone and is incomplete. Of 160,000 or so clones in the sample, around 90% were seen once. The sequenced sample was peripheral blood. These receptors all come from a man aged 55-75 years with acute or convalescent COVID-19.

Only one count was recorded for this clone. The chain carries TRBV5-4 and TRBJ1-3; 7 nucleotides match TRBD1. Germline V gene sequence: CDR1 SGHNT, CDR2 YYREEE (reference sequence). The CDR3 runs to 16 residues. V lost 4 bases and J lost 4; bases outside the gene matches: 11. The CDR3: CASSTTGEIAGNTIYF. The CDR3 bases are TGTGCCAGCAGCACCACAGGGGAAATAGCCGGAAACACCATATATTTT.

The rearrangement links TRBV5-1 to TRBJ2-7; D is unclear. This CDR3 spans 14 amino acids. Trimming cost V 0 bases and J 5 bases, with 12 bases left between them. Germline V gene lookup returns CDR1 SGHRS and CDR2 YFSETQ. The CDR3 nucleotides are TGCGCCAGCAGCTTGGGGAGAGGTTTAGACGAGCAGTACTTC. Protein product: CASSLGRGLDEQYF.

The chain employs TRBV4-1 and TRBJ1-5; D is perhaps TRBD1 (5 bases). This CDR3 contains 17 residues. The germline gives CDR1 MGHRA, CDR2 YSYEKL. Trimming took 0 bases from V and 4 from J, leaving 16 bases between them. This CDR3 reads CASSQDGGDRINQPQHF. The CDR3 region has the DNA TGCGCCAGCAGCCAAGATGGAGGGGATAGGATTAATCAGCCCCAGCATTTT.

This rearrangement joins TRBV11-3 to TRBJ1-1; TRBD1 agrees at 11 bases. Germline V gene data show CDR1 as SGHNT and CDR2 as YENEEA. Unmatched junction bases numbered 1, after V lost 1 base and J lost 6 bases. CDR3 size: 14 residues. For the CDR3, the DNA is TGTGCCAGCAGCTTAGGGACAGGGGGCTCTGAAGCTTTCTTT. Its protein product is CASSLGTGGSEAFF.

Only one count was recorded for this clone. The chain is built from TRBV6-1 and TRBJ2-1; TRBD1 matches 7 bases. Germline CDR1 and CDR2: MNHNS and SASEGT. After removal of 4 bases from V and 2 bases from J, the junction contained 8 bases not matched to a gene. The CDR3 length is 16 residues. The CDR3 DNA reads TGTGCCAGCAGTGTTACAGGGGTCTACCCCTACAATGAGCAGTTCTTC. The encoded protein is CASSVTGVYPYNEQFF.

This clone occurred once. This CDR3 fails to terminate in the conserved phenylalanine or tryptophan, so it likely reflects a read error. It is unclear where the CDR3 begins or ends on the DNA, so no DNA is shown, and the CDR3 is as TCRdb lists it. This chain connects TRBV5-4 to TRBJ1-3; the tabulated D call, TRBD1, remains unverified against the DNA. The germline CDR1 and CDR2 sequences are SGHNT and YYREEE (reference sequence). 13 amino acids form the CDR3, both terminal residues included. The CDR3 sequence: CASSLDRAWGVVV.

J is TRBJ2-2 and V is TRBV6-2 or TRBV6-3; tentative D call: TRBD1 (6 bases). CDR1 MNHEY and CDR2 SVGEGT come from the germline V gene. The length of the CDR3 is 15 residues. V lost 0 bases, J lost 5 bases, and 10 bases lay in between. CDR3 sequence reads: CASSYSTGLTGELFF. The CDR3, as DNA: TGTGCCAGCAGTTACTCGACAGGACTGACCGGGGAGCTGTTTTTT.

The chain links TRBV14 to TRBJ2-6; the D gene is possibly TRBD1 (7 bases). This CDR3 region has 17 residues. Trimming pared 4 bases from V and 0 bases from J, leaving 13 bases between. Germline lookup yields CDR1 SGHDN and CDR2 FVKESK. CDR3 nucleotides: TGTGCCAGCAGCCGCGGGACAGTGAGCTCTGGGGCCAACGTCCTGACTTTC. This gives the protein CASSRGTVSSGANVLTF.

This chain uses TRBV19 with TRBJ1-1; 10 positions agree with TRBD1. Trimming at V came to 9 bases and at J to 5 bases, leaving 15 bases not matched to a gene. Germline V gene lookup returns CDR1 LNHDA and CDR2 SQIVND (reference sequence). This CDR3 contains 16 residues. The CDR3 loop reads CASSRHRRQGATEAFF. CDR3 nucleotide sequence: TGTGCCAGCTCTAGACACCGAAGACAGGGGGCGACTGAAGCTTTCTTT.

The rearrangement uses TRBV2 and TRBJ1-2; a weak D match, TRBD1 (5 bases). The germline V gene encodes CDR1 SNHLY and CDR2 FYNNEI. The CDR3 totals 13 residues. V lost 6 bases and J 7 bases, leaving 15 bases between the germline ends. CDR3 coding DNA: TGTGCCAGCAGCAGTGGGGGGGAACGTGGCTACACCTTC. This encodes CASSSGGERGYTF.